These 5 T cell receptor beta chains came from one sample sequenced in a study of T cells in Graves' hyperthyroidism and ophthalmopathy. Amplification yielded TCR beta CDR3 regions, with RNA transcripts as the source. When the TCR CDR3 underwent first-round RT-PCR, the HTBI primer set was used. TCRdb reanalysed the multiplex PCR reads using MiXCR and keeps one entry per CDR3 protein. This sample carries hundreds of thousands of distinct CDR3 sequences, approximately 15% of them seen once, and the ten largest clones take under 15%. Sequenced material: blood. All receptors derive from a man aged 18 to 30 with Graves' ophthalmopathy.

This chain uses TRBV5-4 with TRBJ2-2; the D is unclear. CDR3 length equals 14 residues. Deletions cut 3 bases from V and 8 bases from J, with 14 bases between. Looked up from germline, CDR1 is SGHNT and CDR2 is YYREEE (reference sequence). CDR3 amino acids: CASSSLPGGGELFF. CDR3 nucleotide sequence: TGTGCCAGCAGCTCCCTACCGGGTGGTGGGGAGCTGTTTTTT.

This clonotype occurred a few times. The V call is TRBV7-9, the J call TRBJ1-6, with a possible D match to TRBD1 (6 bases). The ends were cut back, 7 bases at V and 7 bases at J, with 17 bases in the middle. The CDR3 contains 15 residues. CDR1 SEHNR and CDR2 FQNEAQ come from the germline V gene (reference sequence). The CDR3 bases are TGTGCCAGCACCGAATCCGGGACAAAGAATTCACCCCTCCACTTT. Amino acid sequence: CASTESGTKNSPLHF.

This clonotype came up many times. The CDR3 protein is CASSVTGTTQETQYF. CDR3 bases: TGTGCCAGTAGTGTCACCGGGACTACCCAAGAGACCCAGTACTTC. The chain links TRBV19 to TRBJ2-5; 7 bases map to TRBD2. From germline, CDR1 is LNHDA and CDR2 SQIVND (reference sequence). Unmatched junction bases numbered 7, after V lost 5 bases and J lost 1 base. The CDR3 spans 15 residues.

This clonotype was counted ten times or more. CDR3 residues: CASSFGQGDSWEKLFF. CDR3 nucleotide sequence: TGTGCCAGCAGCTTCGGACAGGGGGATTCGTGGGAAAAACTGTTTTTT. This sequence joins TRBV11-2 and TRBJ1-4, with 10 bases aligning to TRBD1. Germline CDR1 SGHAT, CDR2 FQNNGV. V gave up 3 bases and J gave up 8 bases; unmatched junction bases: 9. The CDR3 has 16 amino acids. The full variable domain, its missing parts supplied by reference TRBV11-2 and TRBJ1-4, is EAGVAQSPRYKIIEKRQSVAFWCNPISGHATLYWYQQILGQGPKLLIQFQNNGVVDDSQLPKDRFSAERLKGVDSTLKIQPAKLEDSAVYLCASSFGQGDSWEKLFFGSGTQLSVL.

A note on this clonotype: This may be a read error: a much more frequent sequence differs by one nucleotide. This chain joins TRBV5-1 and TRBJ2-1; 9 nucleotides line up with TRBD2. Trimming took 1 base from V and 7 from J; bases not matched to a gene: 6. This CDR3 is built from 15 residues. Germline CDR1 and CDR2: SGHRS and YFSETQ. CDR3 residues: CASSLYAAGGNEQFF. The CDR3 coding sequence is TGCGCCAGCAGCTTGTACGCGGCGGGAGGGAATGAGCAGTTCTTC.